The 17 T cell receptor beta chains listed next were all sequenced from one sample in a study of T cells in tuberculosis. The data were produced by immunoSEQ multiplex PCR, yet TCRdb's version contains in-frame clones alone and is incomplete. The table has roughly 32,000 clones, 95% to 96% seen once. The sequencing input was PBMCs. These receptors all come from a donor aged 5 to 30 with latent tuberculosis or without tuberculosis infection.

CDR3 DNA: TGTGCCAGCAGTGAAGCGGGAAGGGGGCAGGGTGAAGCTTTCTTT. Its protein is CASSEAGRGQGEAFF. The gene calls are TRBV2 and TRBJ1-1, with 7 bases lining up with TRBD1. Germline V lookup: CDR1 SNHLY, CDR2 FYNNEI. The CDR3 spans 15 residues. The junction had 8 bases not matched to a gene; V was cut back by 0 bases and J by 7 bases.

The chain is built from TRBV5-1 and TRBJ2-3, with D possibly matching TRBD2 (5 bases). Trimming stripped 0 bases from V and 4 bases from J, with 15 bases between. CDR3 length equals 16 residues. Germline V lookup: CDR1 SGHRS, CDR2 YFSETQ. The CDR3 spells CASSLAGLASADTQYF. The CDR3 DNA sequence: TGCGCCAGCAGCTTGGCCGGGCTAGCTTCCGCAGATACGCAGTATTTT. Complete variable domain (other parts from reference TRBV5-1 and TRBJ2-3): KAGVTQTPRYLIKTRGQQVTLSCSPISGHRSVSWYQQTPGQGLQFLFEYFSETQRNKGNFPGRFSGRQFSNSRSEMNVSTLELGDSALYLCASSLAGLASADTQYFGPGTRLTVL.

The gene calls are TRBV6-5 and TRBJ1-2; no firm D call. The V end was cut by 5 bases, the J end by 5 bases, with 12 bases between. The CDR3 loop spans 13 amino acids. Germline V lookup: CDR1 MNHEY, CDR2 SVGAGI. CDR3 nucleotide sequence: TGTGCCAGCAGTCCGGTGCTCCCGTATGGCTACACCTTC. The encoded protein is CASSPVLPYGYTF.

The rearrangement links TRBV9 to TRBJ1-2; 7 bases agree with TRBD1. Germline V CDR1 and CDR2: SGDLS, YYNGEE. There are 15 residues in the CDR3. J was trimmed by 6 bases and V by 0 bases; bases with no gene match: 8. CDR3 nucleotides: TGTGCCAGCAGCGTAGAAATAGGGGGCGCAGATGGCTACACCTTC. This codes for CASSVEIGGADGYTF.

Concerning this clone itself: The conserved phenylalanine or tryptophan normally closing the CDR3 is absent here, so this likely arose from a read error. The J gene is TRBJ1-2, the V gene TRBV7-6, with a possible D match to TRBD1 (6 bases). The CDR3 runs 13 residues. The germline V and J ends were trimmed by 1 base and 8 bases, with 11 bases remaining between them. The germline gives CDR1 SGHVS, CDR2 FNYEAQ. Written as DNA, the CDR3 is TGTGCCAGCAGCTTAGGAGAGGACAGAGGCTACACCCTC. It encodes CASSLGEDRGYTL.

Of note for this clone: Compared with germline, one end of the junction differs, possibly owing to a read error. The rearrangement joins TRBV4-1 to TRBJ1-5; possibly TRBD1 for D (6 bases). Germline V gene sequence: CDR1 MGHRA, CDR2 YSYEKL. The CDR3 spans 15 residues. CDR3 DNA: TGCGCCAGCACCCAAAACGGGGGGCGCGGGCAGCCCCAGCATTTT. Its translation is CASTQNGGRGQPQHF.

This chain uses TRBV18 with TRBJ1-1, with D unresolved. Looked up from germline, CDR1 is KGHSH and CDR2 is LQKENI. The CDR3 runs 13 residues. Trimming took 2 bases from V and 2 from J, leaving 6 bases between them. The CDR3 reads CASSPVSNTEAFF. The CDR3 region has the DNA TGTGCCAGCTCACCAGTGAGCAACACTGAAGCTTTCTTT.

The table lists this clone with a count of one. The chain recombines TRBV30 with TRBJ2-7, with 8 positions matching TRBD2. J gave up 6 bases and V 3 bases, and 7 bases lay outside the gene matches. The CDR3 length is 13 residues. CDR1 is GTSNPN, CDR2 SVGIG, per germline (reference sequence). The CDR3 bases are TGTGCCTGGAGGCGATCAGCGGGAGTCGAGCAGTACTTC. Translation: CAWRRSAGVEQYF.

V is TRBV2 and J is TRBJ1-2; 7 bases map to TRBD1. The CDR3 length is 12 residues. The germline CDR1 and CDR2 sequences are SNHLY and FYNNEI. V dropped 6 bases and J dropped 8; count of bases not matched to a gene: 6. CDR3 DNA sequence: TGTGCCAGCAGGGGACAGTTCTGGGGCTACACCTTC. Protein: CASRGQFWGYTF.

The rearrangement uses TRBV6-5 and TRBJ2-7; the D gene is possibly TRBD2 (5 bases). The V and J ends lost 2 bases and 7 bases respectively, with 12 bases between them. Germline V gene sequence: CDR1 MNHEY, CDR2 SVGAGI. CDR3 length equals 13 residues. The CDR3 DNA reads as TGTGCCAGCAGTTACGCGACGACGGGGGAGCAGTACTTC. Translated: CASSYATTGEQYF.

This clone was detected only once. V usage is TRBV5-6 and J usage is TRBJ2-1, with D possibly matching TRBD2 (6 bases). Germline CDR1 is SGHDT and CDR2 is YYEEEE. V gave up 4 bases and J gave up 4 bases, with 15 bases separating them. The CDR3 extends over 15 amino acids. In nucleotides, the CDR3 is TGTGCCAGCAGCCAGGGACTTCTGCGTTACAATGAGCAGTTCTTC. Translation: CASSQGLLRYNEQFF.

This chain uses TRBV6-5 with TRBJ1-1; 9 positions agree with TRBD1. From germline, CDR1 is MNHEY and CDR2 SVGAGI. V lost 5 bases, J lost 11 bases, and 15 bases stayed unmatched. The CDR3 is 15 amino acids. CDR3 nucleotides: TGTGCCAGCAGTAACCCGGGACAGGGAGGGGGTCGGGCTTTCTTT. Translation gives CASSNPGQGGGRAFF.

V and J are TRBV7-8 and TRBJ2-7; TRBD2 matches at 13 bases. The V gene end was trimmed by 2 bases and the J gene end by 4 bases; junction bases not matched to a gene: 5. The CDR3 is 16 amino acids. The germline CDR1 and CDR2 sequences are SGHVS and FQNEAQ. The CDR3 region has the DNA TGTGCCAGCAGCTTAAGGACTAGCGGGAGAGGTTACGAGCAGTACTTC. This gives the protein CASSLRTSGRGYEQYF.

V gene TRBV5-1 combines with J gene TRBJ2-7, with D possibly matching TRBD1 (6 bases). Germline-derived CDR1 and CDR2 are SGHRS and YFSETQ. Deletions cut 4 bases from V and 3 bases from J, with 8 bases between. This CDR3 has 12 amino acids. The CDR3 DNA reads TGCGCCAGCAGCGAAGGGGGCTACGAGCAGTACTTC. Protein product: CASSEGGYEQYF.

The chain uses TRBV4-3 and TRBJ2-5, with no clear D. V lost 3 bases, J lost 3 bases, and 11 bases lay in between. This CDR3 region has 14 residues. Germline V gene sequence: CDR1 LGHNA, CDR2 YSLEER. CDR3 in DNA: TGCGCCAGCAGCCACGCCGACTCGAAAGAGACCCAGTACTTC. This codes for CASSHADSKETQYF.

CDR3 in DNA: TGTGCCAGCAGCTTGGGTAGACAGGGGATTCGGTATGGCTACACCTTC. Protein product: CASSLGRQGIRYGYTF. The chain carries TRBV5-5 and TRBJ1-2; TRBD1 matches 8 bases. The CDR3 is made up of 16 amino acids. The V and J ends lost 0 bases and 5 bases, in that order; junction bases with no gene match: 9. Germline CDR1 SGHKS, CDR2 YYEKEE (reference sequence).

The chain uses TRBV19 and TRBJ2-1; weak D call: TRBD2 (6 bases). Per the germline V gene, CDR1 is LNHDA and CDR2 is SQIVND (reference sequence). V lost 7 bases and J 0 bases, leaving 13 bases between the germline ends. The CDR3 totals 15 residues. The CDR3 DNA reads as TGTGCCAGTACCCTAACCGGGAGCTCCTACAATGAGCAGTTCTTC. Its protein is CASTLTGSSYNEQFF.